This is a list of T cell receptor beta chains from one sample in a study of radiotherapy plus CTLA-4 blockade in lung cancer. The protocol was immunoSEQ multiplex PCR, while the TCRdb copy is restricted to in-frame clones and leaves out a portion. The sample includes tens of thousands of clones, about 78% of them seen just once. The material sequenced was peripheral blood, taken from a patient treated with radiotherapy plus ipilimumab. These receptors were taken from a human donor with non-small cell lung cancer that progressed on radiotherapy plus ipilimumab. The CDR3 runs from the conserved cysteine through the conserved F or W. The D gene is left open where the match is weak. Expanded clones get a size class; other rows say once, few or many, or leave the size out.

j_call: TRBJ2-3; d_call: NA; cdr3_length: 14; v_call: TRBV27; clone_size: few; cdr3_nt: TGTGCCAGCAGTTTAGCGGGATACACAGATACGCAGTATTTT; cdr3_aa: CASSLAGYTDTQYF
j_call: TRBJ2-7; d_call: NA; cdr3_length: 14; v_call: TRBV18; clone_size: few; cdr3_nt: TGTGCCAGCTCACCTGGGGCCTCTACCTACGAGCAGTACTTC; cdr3_aa: CASSPGASTYEQYF
j_call: TRBJ1-3; d_call: NA; cdr3_length: 17; v_call: TRBV6-1; clone_size: NA; cdr3_nt: TGTGCCAGCAGTGAACAGTTGGGGGTTTACTCTGGAAACACCATATATTTT; cdr3_aa: CASSEQLGVYSGNTIYF
j_call: TRBJ2-1; d_call: NA; cdr3_length: 13; v_call: TRBV6-1; clone_size: NA; cdr3_nt: TGTGCCAGCGGGAGTCCCGCCTACAATGAGCAGTTCTTC; cdr3_aa: CASGSPAYNEQFF
j_call: TRBJ2-2; d_call: TRBD1; cdr3_length: 14; v_call: TRBV7-9; clone_size: few; cdr3_nt: TGTGCCAGCAGCCCCCACCAGGGGGCCGGGGAGCTGTTTTTT; cdr3_aa: CASSPHQGAGELFF
j_call: TRBJ2-5; d_call: NA; cdr3_length: 13; v_call: TRBV11-2; clone_size: NA; cdr3_nt: TGTGCCAGCAGGGTAGACAGGAAAGAGACCCAGTACTTC; cdr3_aa: CASRVDRKETQYF
j_call: TRBJ2-7; d_call: NA; cdr3_length: 15; v_call: TRBV4-3; clone_size: few; cdr3_nt: TGCGCCAGCAGCCAAGAGCCGCAAGCGCCCTACGAGCAGTACTTC; cdr3_aa: CASSQEPQAPYEQYF
j_call: TRBJ2-7; d_call: TRBD2; cdr3_length: 15; v_call: TRBV4-3; clone_size: NA; cdr3_nt: TGCGCCAGCAGCCTTCAGCGGGGGGGCCTCCACGAGCAGTACTTC; cdr3_aa: CASSLQRGGLHEQYF
j_call: TRBJ1-1; d_call: NA; cdr3_length: 13; v_call: TRBV9; clone_size: once; cdr3_nt: TGTGCCAGCAGCTCCGGGATGAACACTGAAGCTTTCTTT; cdr3_aa: CASSSGMNTEAFF
j_call: TRBJ2-1; d_call: TRBD2; cdr3_length: 13; v_call: TRBV10-3; clone_size: NA; cdr3_nt: TGTGCCATCAAGGGTAGCGGGGCCAATGAGCAGTTCTTC; cdr3_aa: CAIKGSGANEQFF
j_call: TRBJ2-7; d_call: TRBD1; cdr3_length: 16; v_call: TRBV4-3; clone_size: NA; cdr3_nt: TGCGCCAGCAGCCAAGATGGAACAGGGGATTACTACGAGCAGTACTTC; cdr3_aa: CASSQDGTGDYYEQYF
j_call: TRBJ1-4; d_call: NA; cdr3_length: 19; v_call: TRBV28; clone_size: many; cdr3_nt: TGTGCCAGCAGTTTCCCTGTGGACAGTTCGGGCGGAACTAATGAAAAACTGTTTTTT; cdr3_aa: CASSFPVDSSGGTNEKLFF
j_call: TRBJ1-2; d_call: NA; cdr3_length: 11; v_call: TRBV6-1; clone_size: NA; cdr3_nt: TGTGCCAGCAGCGGACTAGATGGCTACACCTTC; cdr3_aa: CASSGLDGYTF
j_call: TRBJ1-2; d_call: TRBD1; cdr3_length: 15; v_call: TRBV5-6; clone_size: NA; cdr3_nt: TGTGCCAGCAGCTTAGAGTGGGGGACAGGACAGATCTACACCTTC; cdr3_aa: CASSLEWGTGQIYTF
j_call: TRBJ2-5; d_call: TRBD2; cdr3_length: 15; v_call: TRBV25-1; clone_size: NA; cdr3_nt: TGTGCCAGCAGTGGGACTAGCGGGGCAGGGGAGACCCAGTACTTC; cdr3_aa: CASSGTSGAGETQYF
j_call: TRBJ2-7; d_call: NA; cdr3_length: 15; v_call: TRBV7-9; clone_size: many; cdr3_nt: TGTGCCAGCAGCTCTCAGTTGGATCTCTCCTACGAGCAGTACTTC; cdr3_aa: CASSSQLDLSYEQYF
j_call: TRBJ2-7; d_call: NA; cdr3_length: 14; v_call: TRBV5-1; clone_size: few; cdr3_nt: TGCGCCAGCAGCTTGTTGTCAACCTCTTCCGAGCAGTACTTC; cdr3_aa: CASSLLSTSSEQYF
j_call: TRBJ1-2; d_call: NA; cdr3_length: 16; v_call: TRBV28; clone_size: NA; cdr3_nt: TGTGCCAGCAGTTTCGCGGGGCGCCGAGCTAACTATGGCTACACCTTC; cdr3_aa: CASSFAGRRANYGYTF
j_call: TRBJ2-5; d_call: TRBD1; cdr3_length: 18; v_call: TRBV28; clone_size: NA; cdr3_nt: TGTGCCAGCAGTATATCGGGGACAGCCGTCAATCTCCAAGAGACCCAGTACTTC; cdr3_aa: CASSISGTAVNLQETQYF
j_call: TRBJ2-5; d_call: NA; cdr3_length: 20; v_call: TRBV28; clone_size: NA; cdr3_nt: TGTGCCAGCAGTTTCCCCGGCACAGTAGGAAGGCACGGGCCCCAAGAGACCCAGTACTTC; cdr3_aa: CASSFPGTVGRHGPQETQYF
j_call: TRBJ2-5; d_call: NA; cdr3_length: 15; v_call: TRBV5-1; clone_size: NA; cdr3_nt: TGCGCCAGCAGCTCCGACGGGACGTTACAAGAGACCCAGTACTTC; cdr3_aa: CASSSDGTLQETQYF
j_call: TRBJ2-1; d_call: TRBD2; cdr3_length: 15; v_call: TRBV18; clone_size: NA; cdr3_nt: TGTGCCAGCTCACCACGTTCTAGCGGGAGAGCCGACCAGTTCTTC; cdr3_aa: CASSPRSSGRADQFF
j_call: TRBJ1-1; d_call: NA; cdr3_length: 14; v_call: TRBV27; clone_size: few; cdr3_nt: TGTGCCAGCAGTTTATCTGGGGGGAGCACTGAAGCTTTCTTT; cdr3_aa: CASSLSGGSTEAFF
j_call: TRBJ2-7; d_call: NA; cdr3_length: 13; v_call: TRBV5-4; clone_size: NA; cdr3_nt: TGTGCCAGCAGCTTAGAAGGGTCCACCGAGCAGTACTTC; cdr3_aa: CASSLEGSTEQYF
j_call: TRBJ2-1; d_call: NA; cdr3_length: 14; v_call: TRBV5-4; clone_size: NA; cdr3_nt: TGTGCCAGCAGCTTGGGGACGGCTTACAATGAGCAGTTCTTC; cdr3_aa: CASSLGTAYNEQFF
j_call: TRBJ2-1; d_call: NA; cdr3_length: 13; v_call: TRBV5-4; clone_size: NA; cdr3_nt: TGTGCCAGCAGCTTGGCTGGAGACAATGAGCAGTTCTTC; cdr3_aa: CASSLAGDNEQFF
j_call: TRBJ2-7; d_call: TRBD2; cdr3_length: 15; v_call: TRBV10-3; clone_size: NA; cdr3_nt: TGTGCCATCAGTGCAGCGGGGGAGAGCTCCTACGAGCAGTACTTC; cdr3_aa: CAISAAGESSYEQYF
j_call: TRBJ1-2; d_call: TRBD1; cdr3_length: 14; v_call: TRBV4-3; clone_size: NA; cdr3_nt: TGCGCCAGCAGCCAAGACAGGGGGCTTGATGGCTACACCTTC; cdr3_aa: CASSQDRGLDGYTF
j_call: TRBJ1-4; d_call: NA; cdr3_length: 15; v_call: TRBV9; clone_size: once; cdr3_nt: TGTGCCAGCAGCGTAGGGGGAGGGGTTAATGAAAAACTGTTTTTT; cdr3_aa: CASSVGGGVNEKLFF
j_call: TRBJ2-7; d_call: NA; cdr3_length: 14; v_call: TRBV5-1; clone_size: NA; cdr3_nt: TGCGCCAGCAGCTTGGGGGCTTCGACCTACGAGCAGTACTTC; cdr3_aa: CASSLGASTYEQYF
j_call: TRBJ2-7; d_call: NA; cdr3_length: 15; v_call: TRBV5-1; clone_size: few; cdr3_nt: TGCGCCAGCAGCTTATTCCCGGAGGACCCCTACGAGCAGTACTTC; cdr3_aa: CASSLFPEDPYEQYF
j_call: TRBJ2-5; d_call: NA; cdr3_length: 18; v_call: TRBV28; clone_size: NA; cdr3_nt: TGTGCCAGCAGTTTAGGTCTGGGGAGAGGGGTTGATGGAGAGACCCAGTACTTC; cdr3_aa: CASSLGLGRGVDGETQYF
j_call: TRBJ2-1; d_call: TRBD2; cdr3_length: 17; v_call: TRBV11-3; clone_size: NA; cdr3_nt: TGTGCCAGCAGCTTAGATGATCTAGCGGGAGGGCACAATGAGCAGTTCTTC; cdr3_aa: CASSLDDLAGGHNEQFF
j_call: TRBJ2-2; d_call: NA; cdr3_length: 16; v_call: TRBV6-5; clone_size: NA; cdr3_nt: TGTGCCAGCAGTTACGGGGCAGGCCCATACACCGGGGAGCTGTTTTTT; cdr3_aa: CASSYGAGPYTGELFF
j_call: TRBJ2-1; d_call: TRBD2; cdr3_length: 14; v_call: TRBV27; clone_size: NA; cdr3_nt: TGTGCCAGCAGTTCCTTAGCGGGGAGTATGGCGCAGTTCTTC; cdr3_aa: CASSSLAGSMAQFF